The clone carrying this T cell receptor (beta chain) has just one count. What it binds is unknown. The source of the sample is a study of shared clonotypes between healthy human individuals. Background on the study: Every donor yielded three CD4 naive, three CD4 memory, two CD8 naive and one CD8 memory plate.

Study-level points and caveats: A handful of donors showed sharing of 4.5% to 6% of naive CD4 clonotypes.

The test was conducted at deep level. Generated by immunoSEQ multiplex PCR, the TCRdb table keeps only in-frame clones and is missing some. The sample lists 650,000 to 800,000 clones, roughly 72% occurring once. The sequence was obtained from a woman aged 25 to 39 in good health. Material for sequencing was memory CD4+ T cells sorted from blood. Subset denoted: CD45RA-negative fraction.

The CDR3 here is CASSPVGTASYEQYF. Written as DNA, the CDR3 is TGTGCCAGTAGCCCAGTGGGGACGGCCTCCTACGAGCAGTACTTC. The V and J genes are TRBV6-5 and TRBJ2-7; D may be TRBD1 or TRBD2 (5 bases each). V was clipped by 9 bases and J by 0 bases, with 18 bases between them. The CDR3 consists of 15 residues. CDR1 and CDR2 (germline): MNHEY, SVGAGI.